The 4 T cell receptor beta chains below come from one sample, sequenced in a study of T cells after yellow fever vaccination (dated by TCRdb to between 2017 and 2020). Libraries came from 5' RACE. Sequencing was carried out with an Illumina NovaSeq 6000. TCRdb cleaned the public reads at Q25 with fastp, built clones with MiXCR and kept in-frame beta chains. Under each unique CDR3 protein, matching rows form one entry showing the most common genes and DNA. A total of some 350,000 distinct CDR3 sequences appear in this sample, about 4% of them only once. The top ten clonotypes cover around 23% of the sample. The meaning of the sample's treatment or condition label: live attenuated yellow fever vaccine strain. The source was PBMCs, collected 5 days after the yellow fever booster vaccination. These receptors came from a man between 18 and 29 years old who received the YFV17D yellow fever vaccine.

This clonotype has only one observation. The chain is built from TRBV7-9 and TRBJ2-1; 11 bases are a match to TRBD2. Germline V lookup: CDR1 SEHNR, CDR2 FQNEAQ (reference sequence). The CDR3 has 15 amino acids. Losses at the gene ends were 3 bases for V and 11 bases for J; bases not matched to a gene: 9. The CDR3 region is CASSFRVAGGNQQFF. CDR3 nucleotide sequence: TGTGCCAGCAGCTTTCGAGTAGCGGGGGGGAATCAGCAGTTCTTC.

This chain links TRBV9 with TRBJ1-6; 7 bases agree with TRBD1. V lost 4 bases and J lost 4; bases outside the gene matches: 2. This CDR3 has 14 amino acids. The germline gives CDR1 SGDLS, CDR2 YYNGEE. CDR3 in DNA: TGTGCCAGCAGCATGGGACAGTATAATTCACCCCTCCACTTT. Translated: CASSMGQYNSPLHF.

The V and J genes are TRBV29-1 and TRBJ2-1; TRBD2 is a possible D gene (5 bases). Trimming removed 6 bases at V and 0 bases at J, with 15 bases between. Germline V gene data show CDR1 as SQVTM and CDR2 as ANQGSEA. There are 15 residues in the CDR3. The DNA of the CDR3 is TGCAGCGTGGGTTCGCGGAGCGGCTCCTACAATGAGCAGTTCTTC. Translating it yields CSVGSRSGSYNEQFF.

V gene TRBV10-3 combines with J gene TRBJ2-1, with 11 bases that match TRBD2. Germline CDR1 ENHRY, CDR2 SYGVKD. The length of the CDR3 is 15 residues. J was trimmed by 9 bases and V by 0 bases; bases with no gene match: 4. DNA of the CDR3: TGTGCCATCAGTGAGTCGCTAGCGGGGGGTGCTGAGCAGTTCTTC. Encoded protein: CAISESLAGGAEQFF.